These T cell receptor beta chains were read from a single sample in a study of cytomegalovirus exposure and HLA in healthy donors. Assay used: immunoSEQ multiplex PCR; TCRdb lists only in-frame clones, some missing. In the table there are about 160,000 clones, 70% to 80% of which are singletons. Material for sequencing was PBMCs. The receptors shown here come from a woman in her forties or fifties in good health and CMV-seronegative. Both conserved end residues are part of each CDR3. The D gene is left open where the match is weak. Clone size is shown for a subset of rows, as once, few, many or a class of expanded clone.

CDR3 protein: CASSFIREPYGYTF
CDR3 DNA: TGTGCCAGCAGCTTTATCCGCGAACCGTATGGCTACACCTTC
V gene: TRBV7-2
J gene: TRBJ1-2
D gene: .
clone size: .

CDR3 protein: CASSYTYSDTQYF
CDR3 DNA: TGTGCCAGCAGTTACACATATTCAGATACGCAGTATTTT
V gene: TRBV6-5
J gene: TRBJ2-3
D gene: .
clone size: .

CDR3 protein: CASSFLQGARETQYF
CDR3 DNA: TGTGCCAGCAGTTTTCTCCAGGGGGCTAGAGAGACCCAGTACTTC
V gene: TRBV28
J gene: TRBJ2-5
D gene: TRBD1
clone size: few

CDR3 protein: CASSPPGWQVGVYEQYF
CDR3 DNA: TGTGCCAGCTCACCACCGGGTTGGCAGGTAGGGGTCTACGAGCAGTACTTC
V gene: TRBV18
J gene: TRBJ2-7
D gene: .
clone size: .

CDR3 protein: CASSLGGGSGCEKLFF
CDR3 DNA: TGTGCTAGCAGCTTAGGGGGGGGATCCGGTTGTGAAAAACTGTTTTTT
V gene: TRBV7-7
J gene: TRBJ1-4
D gene: .
clone size: .

CDR3 protein: CASTQTLGEQFF
CDR3 DNA: TGTGCCAGCACCCAGACGCTAGGTGAGCAGTTCTTC
V gene: TRBV11-2
J gene: TRBJ2-1
D gene: .
clone size: .

CDR3 protein: CASSLEDWAYNEQFF
CDR3 DNA: TGTGCCAGCAGCCTCGAGGACTGGGCCTACAATGAGCAGTTCTTC
V gene: TRBV7-9
J gene: TRBJ2-1
D gene: .
clone size: .

CDR3 protein: CASSQGDRDHQPQHF
CDR3 DNA: TGCGCCAGCAGCCAGGGGGACAGGGACCATCAGCCCCAGCATTTT
V gene: TRBV4-1
J gene: TRBJ1-5
D gene: TRBD1
clone size: few

CDR3 protein: CASSNQGIYNEQYF
CDR3 DNA: TGCGCCAGCAGCAACCAGGGGATCTACAACGAGCAGTACTTC
V gene: TRBV5-1
J gene: TRBJ2-7
D gene: .
clone size: .

CDR3 protein: CASSLAPYSYEQYF
CDR3 DNA: TGTGCCAGCAGCTTAGCTCCTTACAGCTACGAGCAGTACTTC
V gene: TRBV7-2
J gene: TRBJ2-7
D gene: .
clone size: .

CDR3 protein: CASSTRGGATDTQYF
CDR3 DNA: TGTGCCAGTAGTACAAGAGGCGGAGCCACAGATACGCAGTATTTT
V gene: TRBV19
J gene: TRBJ2-3
D gene: .
clone size: .

CDR3 protein: CASSMGLAGGLREQFF
CDR3 DNA: TGTGCCAGCAGCATGGGACTAGCGGGAGGGCTTCGCGAGCAGTTCTTC
V gene: TRBV27
J gene: TRBJ2-1
D gene: TRBD2
clone size: .

CDR3 protein: CASSQTGGVEAFF
CDR3 DNA: TGTGCCAGCAGCCAGACAGGGGGCGTTGAAGCTTTCTTT
V gene: TRBV5-4
J gene: TRBJ1-1
D gene: TRBD1
clone size: few

CDR3 protein: CATSKGTGDYEQYF
CDR3 DNA: TGTGCCACCAGCAAAGGGACAGGGGACTACGAGCAGTACTTC
V gene: TRBV15
J gene: TRBJ2-7
D gene: TRBD1
clone size: once

CDR3 protein: CASSLGGSNYGYTF
CDR3 DNA: TGTGCCAGCAGCTTGGGAGGTTCTAACTATGGCTACACCTTC
V gene: TRBV11-2
J gene: TRBJ1-2
D gene: .
clone size: .

CDR3 protein: CASTRTGGFSEQYF
CDR3 DNA: TGCGCCAGCACGAGGACAGGGGGCTTTAGCGAGCAGTACTTC
V gene: TRBV5-1
J gene: TRBJ2-7
D gene: TRBD1
clone size: .

CDR3 protein: CASRMGGQGNSPLHF
CDR3 DNA: TGCGCCAGCAGAATGGGGGGACAGGGTAATTCACCCCTCCACTTT
V gene: TRBV10-2
J gene: TRBJ1-6
D gene: TRBD1
clone size: .

CDR3 protein: CASRIQSYGYTF
CDR3 DNA: TGTGCCAGCAGAATACAGTCTTATGGCTACACCTTC
V gene: TRBV2
J gene: TRBJ1-2
D gene: .
clone size: .

CDR3 protein: CASSQRTGSYGYTF
CDR3 DNA: TGTGCCAGCAGCCAACGGACAGGGAGCTATGGCTACACCTTC
V gene: TRBV14
J gene: TRBJ1-2
D gene: TRBD1
clone size: .

CDR3 protein: CSVEARYEQYF
CDR3 DNA: TGCAGCGTTGAAGCTCGGTACGAGCAGTACTTC
V gene: TRBV29-1
J gene: TRBJ2-7
D gene: .
clone size: .

CDR3 protein: CASSILQGNTGELFF
CDR3 DNA: TGTGCCAGTAGTATTTTACAGGGGAACACCGGGGAGCTGTTTTTT
V gene: TRBV19
J gene: TRBJ2-2
D gene: .
clone size: .

CDR3 protein: CAWSWGGYNTEAFF
CDR3 DNA: TGTGCCTGGAGTTGGGGGGGTTATAACACTGAAGCTTTCTTT
V gene: TRBV30
J gene: TRBJ1-1
D gene: .
clone size: .

CDR3 protein: CATRRGADTQYF
CDR3 DNA: TGTGCCACCCGACGGGGGGCAGATACGCAGTATTTT
V gene: TRBV6-6
J gene: TRBJ2-3
D gene: TRBD2
clone size: .

CDR3 protein: CASSSYRGHTYEQYF
CDR3 DNA: TGTGCCAGCAGCTCCTACAGGGGGCACACCTACGAGCAGTACTTC
V gene: TRBV7-9
J gene: TRBJ2-7
D gene: TRBD1
clone size: .

CDR3 protein: CASSLTSLRDATDTQYF
CDR3 DNA: TGTGCCAGCAGTTTAACGTCGCTGCGGGACGCCACAGATACGCAGTATTTT
V gene: TRBV27
J gene: TRBJ2-3
D gene: .
clone size: .

CDR3 protein: CASSPRQGGFSGANVLTF
CDR3 DNA: TGTGCCAGCAGCCCCAGACAGGGGGGTTTCTCTGGGGCCAACGTCCTGACTTTC
V gene: TRBV7-2
J gene: TRBJ2-6
D gene: TRBD1
clone size: .

CDR3 protein: CASSLVFGTTLPKEQFF
CDR3 DNA: TGTGCCAGCAGCTTGGTCTTCGGGACTACGCTACCAAAAGAGCAGTTCTTC
V gene: TRBV5-4
J gene: TRBJ2-1
D gene: TRBD2
clone size: .

CDR3 protein: CASSQSSAQETQYF
CDR3 DNA: TGTGCCAGCAGCCAATCCAGTGCTCAAGAGACCCAGTACTTC
V gene: TRBV16
J gene: TRBJ2-5
D gene: .
clone size: .

CDR3 protein: CASSRGGLDRPDRAYNEQFF
CDR3 DNA: TGCGCCAGCAGCAGGGGGGGCCTTGATCGACCGGACAGGGCTTACAATGAGCAGTTCTTC
V gene: TRBV4-1
J gene: TRBJ2-1
D gene: .
clone size: .

CDR3 protein: CASSPGHGYEQYF
CDR3 DNA: TGTGCCAGCAGCCCGGGACACGGATACGAGCAGTACTTC
V gene: TRBV2
J gene: TRBJ2-7
D gene: .
clone size: few

CDR3 protein: CASSVAGEGADTQYF
CDR3 DNA: TGTGCCAGCTCTGTTGCGGGCGAGGGTGCAGATACGCAGTATTTT
V gene: TRBV6-5
J gene: TRBJ2-3
D gene: .
clone size: .

CDR3 protein: CASRPRATGELFF
CDR3 DNA: TGTGCCAGCCGCCCGAGGGCCACCGGGGAGCTGTTTTTT
V gene: TRBV2
J gene: TRBJ2-2
D gene: .
clone size: .

CDR3 protein: CASSPNDRVEAFF
CDR3 DNA: TGTGCCAGCAGTCCGAATGACAGGGTTGAAGCTTTCTTT
V gene: TRBV6-6
J gene: TRBJ1-1
D gene: TRBD1
clone size: .

CDR3 protein: CASSFTPNSNTEAFF
CDR3 DNA: TGTGCCAGCAGCTTTACCCCAAACTCGAACACTGAAGCTTTCTTT
V gene: TRBV5-4
J gene: TRBJ1-1
D gene: .
clone size: once

CDR3 protein: CASSQPFSGFTEAFF
CDR3 DNA: TGCGCCAGCAGCCAACCTTTCTCAGGGTTTACTGAAGCTTTCTTT
V gene: TRBV4-1
J gene: TRBJ1-1
D gene: .
clone size: .

CDR3 protein: CASSQGSSYEQYF
CDR3 DNA: TGCGCCAGCAGCCAAGGGAGCTCCTACGAGCAGTACTTC
V gene: TRBV4-3
J gene: TRBJ2-7
D gene: .
clone size: .